These 14 T cell receptor beta chains were all obtained from the same sample, sequenced in a study of identical twins. In TCRdb, the 5' RACE reads were re-called with MiXCR into one record per CDR3 protein. This table has fewer than 650,000 distinct CDR3 sequences, under 8.5% appearing once. This sample also appeared in a second study, on yellow fever vaccine responses in identical twins.

Sequencing was performed on PBMCs. These receptors were collected from a woman under 30 in good health.

The V and J genes are TRBV6-1 and TRBJ2-1; a weak D match, TRBD1 (6 bases). This CDR3 is 15 amino acids long. Per germline, CDR1 MNHNS and CDR2 SASEGT. Trimming took off 5 bases at V and 7 bases at J, with 18 bases between the two ends. CDR3 sequence: CASSPGTTSGNEQFF. In DNA, the CDR3 is TGTGCCAGCAGTCCCGGGACAACCTCTGGGAATGAGCAGTTCTTC.

In the case of this clonotype: The junction departs from germline at one end; a sequencing error may be responsible. This chain uses TRBV12-3 or TRBV12-4 with TRBJ2-1; 10 nucleotides align to TRBD2. The CDR3 length is 18 residues. The CDR3 nucleotides read TGTACCAGCAGTTTAGCGGGGGGAGGCGGGAGCTCCTACAATGAGCAGTTCTTC. The encoded protein is CTSSLAGGGGSSYNEQFF.

This clonotype was counted between two and nine times. The chain links TRBV28 to TRBJ1-5, with 9 nucleotides matching TRBD1. From germline, CDR1 is MDHEN and CDR2 SYDVKM. The trim removed 7 bases at V and 6 bases at J, leaving 10 bases unmatched. CDR3 length equals 15 residues. In DNA, the CDR3 is TGTGCCAGCACCCCTCGGGGACAGGGCGGTCAGCCCCAGCATTTT. Translation gives CASTPRGQGGQPQHF.

This clonotype was seen ten or more times. V usage is TRBV15 and J usage is TRBJ2-7; TRBD1 matches at 7 bases. The V gene end was trimmed by 4 bases and the J gene end by 0 bases; junction bases not matched to a gene: 3. This CDR3 region has 14 residues. Germline assignment: CDR1 LNHNV and CDR2 YYDKDF (reference sequence). CDR3 sequence: CATSIRQGSYEQYV. In nucleotides, the CDR3 is TGTGCCACCAGCATTCGACAGGGCTCCTACGAGCAGTACGTC.

V and J are TRBV12-3 or TRBV12-4 and TRBJ1-1, with D maybe TRBD1 (5 bases). The CDR3 loop spans 11 amino acids. The V end lost 6 bases, the J end lost 10 bases, and 12 bases lay between the germline ends. The CDR3 DNA is TGTGCCAGCAGGAGGGAGGACACAGCTTTCTTT. This gives the protein CASRREDTAFF.

This clonotype occurred many times. The rearrangement links TRBV5-6 to TRBJ2-7; D gene unclear. V was trimmed by 0 bases and J by 5 bases, leaving 6 bases between them. The CDR3 runs to 12 residues. Per the germline V gene, CDR1 is SGHDT and CDR2 is YYEEEE. In DNA, the CDR3 is TGTGCCAGCAGCTTGGCTCTGGACGAGCAGTACGTC. Amino acids: CASSLALDEQYV.

Ten or more counts support this clonotype. This chain connects TRBV3-1 to TRBJ1-2; D possibly corresponds to TRBD1 (6 bases). Germline assignment: CDR1 LGHDT and CDR2 YNNKEL (reference sequence). The CDR3 totals 13 residues. Trimming pared 1 base from V and 8 bases from J, leaving 11 bases between. CDR3: CASSQATGLGYTF. The CDR3 DNA is TGTGCCAGCAGCCAAGCCACAGGGCTCGGCTACACCTTC. The full variable domain, its missing parts supplied by reference TRBV3-1 and TRBJ1-2, is DTAVSQTPKYLVTQMGNDKSIKCEQNLGHDTMYWYKQDSKKFLKIMFSYNNKELIINETVPNRFSPKSPDKAHLNLHINSLELGDSAVYFCASSQATGLGYTFGSGTRLTVV.

This clonotype was counted between two and nine times. The gene calls are TRBV5-1 and TRBJ2-5; TRBD1 might be the D (6 bases). V was clipped by 7 bases and J by 1 base, with 20 bases between them. This CDR3 is built from 16 residues. Germline V gene data show CDR1 as SGHRS and CDR2 as YFSETQ. CDR3 bases: TGCGCCAGCCTCCCCGGGGACACCAGAGCCCAAGAGACCCAGTACTTC. Protein sequence: CASLPGDTRAQETQYF.

The chain employs TRBV4-1 and TRBJ2-5; D is unresolved. Germline V gives CDR1 MGHRA, CDR2 YSYEKL. The CDR3 has 15 amino acids. Trimming took off 2 bases at V and 0 bases at J, with 10 bases between the two ends. CDR3 sequence: CASSQSEANQETQYF. CDR3 coding DNA: TGCGCCAGCAGCCAATCTGAGGCTAACCAAGAGACCCAGTACTTC.

In its sample, this clonotype was seen a few times. The chain links TRBV12-3 or TRBV12-4 to TRBJ2-7; 12 bases fit TRBD2. The V and J ends lost 3 bases and 0 bases, in that order; junction bases with no gene match: 9. The CDR3 sequence is 18 residues long. The CDR3 DNA sequence: TGTGCCAGCAGTTTCGGGCTAGCGGGAGGGGCGAGCTCCTACGAGCAGTACTTC. Its translation is CASSFGLAGGASSYEQYF.

In this sample, this clonotype turned up a few times. J is TRBJ2-2 and V is TRBV12-3 or TRBV12-4; 8 bases match TRBD1. V gave up 6 bases and J gave up 4 bases; unmatched junction bases: 4. The CDR3 spans 14 residues. The CDR3 nucleotides are TGTGCCAGCAGAGGAACAGGGGGCACCGGGGAGCTGTTTTTT. Translation: CASRGTGGTGELFF.

This clonotype was recorded a few times. The J gene is TRBJ1-5, the V gene TRBV27; D is uncertain. CDR3 length: 13 amino acids. The V gene lost 0 bases and the J gene lost 9 bases, with 9 bases spanning the gap. Germline loops: CDR1 MNHEY, CDR2 SMNVEV (reference sequence). The CDR3 loop is CASSLSPRRPQHF. CDR3 nucleotides: TGTGCCAGCAGTTTATCCCCTCGTCGGCCCCAGCATTTT.

This clonotype was observed a few times. J is TRBJ2-5 and V is TRBV6-1; TRBD1 matches at 9 bases. Losses at the gene ends were 6 bases for V and 5 bases for J; bases not matched to a gene: 7. CDR1 is MNHNS, CDR2 SASEGT, per germline. The CDR3 has 14 residues. Written as DNA, the CDR3 is TGTGCCAGCAGAACCGGGACAGGGCAGGAGACCCAGTACTTC. Translating gives CASRTGTGQETQYF.

The V and J genes are TRBV4-2 and TRBJ2-1; D is uncertain. Germline V lookup: CDR1 LGHNA, CDR2 YNFKEQ. Deletions cut 5 bases from V and 10 bases from J, with 12 bases between. CDR3 length: 12 amino acids. The CDR3 DNA sequence: TGTGCCAGCAGCTTTACCGCGACCGAGCAGTTCTTC. This gives the protein CASSFTATEQFF.